A single sample gave rise to the 32 T cell receptor beta chains below, sequenced in a study of patients and donors after allogeneic stem cell transplantation. TCRdb re-called the RT-PCR reads with MiXCR, one entry per CDR3 protein. The sample has 410,000 or so distinct CDR3 sequences, roughly 16% seen once; the top ten hold roughly 7%. Sequencing used blood, either unsorted or a sorted T cell fraction (not recorded which). The source of these receptors is a human donor who was either an allogeneic HSCT recipient or a stem cell or donor lymphocyte infusion donor (not recorded which). It is not recorded whose cells these are; they may come from a transplant donor.

CDR3 bases: TGCGCCAGCAGCGGGGGAACAGGGGGAACAGATACGCAGTATTTT. This codes for CASSGGTGGTDTQYF. This chain connects TRBV5-1 to TRBJ2-3; 8 bases line up with TRBD1. The V and J ends lost 4 bases and 3 bases, in that order; junction bases with no gene match: 7. Germline CDR1 reads SGHRS; CDR2 reads YFSETQ. This CDR3 is built from 15 residues.

This clonotype was seen a few times. The rearrangement uses TRBV12-3 or TRBV12-4 and TRBJ2-2, with TRBD2 matching 12 bases. Losses at the gene ends were 6 bases for V and 6 bases for J; bases not matched to a gene: 2. This CDR3 region has 14 residues. The DNA for the CDR3 is TGTGCCAGCAGGCGACTAGCGGGAGCCGGGGAGCTGTTTTTT. Protein: CASRRLAGAGELFF.

The rearrangement joins TRBV24-1 to TRBJ2-1; D ambiguous. This CDR3 region has 14 residues. Germline values: CDR1 KGHDR, CDR2 SFDVKD. Trimming removed 0 bases from V and 7 bases from J, with 9 bases in between. This CDR3 is CATSDLLRTNEQFF. DNA for the CDR3: TGTGCCACCAGTGATTTGCTTCGGACGAATGAGCAGTTCTTC.

The V and J genes are TRBV5-5 and TRBJ2-3; D possibly corresponds to TRBD2 (9 bases). The CDR3 loop spans 16 amino acids. Germline loops: CDR1 SGHKS, CDR2 YYEKEE (reference sequence). Trimming removed 4 bases at V and 5 bases at J, with 20 bases between. CDR3 coding DNA: TGTGCCAGCAGCCAGGGGGCTAGCGGGATGAGAGATACGCAGTATTTT. Translation: CASSQGASGMRDTQYF.

The DNA of the CDR3 is TGTGCCAGCAGCAAGAAAGCACGGAATTCCTACGAGCAGTACTTC. Translated, it gives CASSKKARNSYEQYF. The chain carries TRBV21-1 and TRBJ2-7. TRBV21-1 is noted as a pseudogene. The CDR3 totals 15 residues.

This clonotype has a handful of counts. This chain connects TRBV10-3 to TRBJ2-5; the D gene is possibly TRBD2 (6 bases). In germline, CDR1 is ENHRY, CDR2 SYGVKD. This CDR3 comprises 11 residues. V shed 10 bases and J shed 5 bases, with 11 bases lying between them. CDR3 DNA: TGTGCCACCGGACTACCGGAGACCCAGTACTTC. It is translated as CATGLPETQYF.

This clonotype appeared a few times. The chain has TRBV13 and TRBJ2-1, with 7 nucleotides matching TRBD1. The V segment lost 2 bases and the J segment 4 bases; nucleotides outside the gene matches: 8. Germline V CDR1 and CDR2: PRHDT, FYEKMQ (reference sequence). The CDR3 has 16 amino acids. CDR3 region: CASSLRGQDLYNEQFF. As DNA, the CDR3 is TGTGCCAGCAGCTTAAGGGGGCAGGATCTTTACAATGAGCAGTTCTTC. Full variable domain (remainder filled in from reference TRBV13 and TRBJ2-1): AAGVIQSPRHLIKEKRETATLKCYPIPRHDTVYWYQQGPGQDPQFLISFYEKMQSDKGSIPDRFSAQQFSDYHSELNMSSLELGDSALYFCASSLRGQDLYNEQFFGPGTRLTVL.

This clonotype came up a few times. The V gene is TRBV7-9, the J gene TRBJ1-1; 7 nucleotides line up with TRBD1. The J segment lost 4 bases and the V segment lost 6 bases, leaving 5 bases of the junction unmatched. The CDR3 runs to 13 residues. CDR1 is SEHNR, CDR2 FQNEAQ, per germline (reference sequence). Here the CDR3 DNA reads TGTGCCAGCAGGGGACAGAGGAGCACTGAAGCTTTCTTT. It translates to CASRGQRSTEAFF. The variable domain in full, with the rest retrieved from reference TRBV7-9 and TRBJ1-1, is DTGVSQNPRHKITKRGQNVTFRCDPISEHNRLYWYRQTLGQGPEFLTYFQNEAQLEKSRLLSDRFSAERPKGSFSTLEIQRTEQGDSAMYLCASRGQRSTEAFFGQGTRLTVV.

This clonotype appeared a few times. This chain connects TRBV5-1 to TRBJ2-7; D perhaps matches TRBD1 (6 bases). The V gene lost 2 bases and the J gene lost 6 bases, with 15 bases spanning the gap. This CDR3 contains 14 residues. CDR1 is SGHRS and CDR2 is YFSETQ in the germline V gene. CDR3 nucleotides: TGCGCCAGCAGCTTAGGGGGTACGGGAAGCGAGCAGTACTTC. As protein: CASSLGGTGSEQYF.

Of note for this clonotype: One base away lies a much larger clone, so this may be a sequencing read error. V usage is TRBV9 and J usage is TRBJ1-1, with D perhaps TRBD1 (5 bases). The CDR3 sequence is 14 residues long. Trimming took 0 bases from V and 5 from J, leaving 11 bases between them. The V gene's germline CDR1 is SGDLS and CDR2 YYNGEE. Here the CDR3 DNA reads TGTGCCAGCAGCGTAGGGGGGTTTGGGACTGAAGCTTTCTTT. This sequence encodes CASSVGGFGTEAFF.

V usage is TRBV5-5 and J usage is TRBJ2-1, with D possibly TRBD1 on 5 matching bases. The ends were cut back, 4 bases at V and 10 bases at J, with 21 bases in the middle. This CDR3 has 15 residues. Per germline, CDR1 SGHKS and CDR2 YYEKEE (reference sequence). Here the CDR3 reads CASSLPRQGPGEQFF. DNA of the CDR3: TGTGCCAGCAGCCTCCCTCGTCAGGGTCCAGGGGAGCAGTTCTTC.

At least ten counts were recorded for this clonotype. The chain's CDR3 is CASSLQVEAFF. CDR3 DNA sequence: TGTGCCAGCAGCTTACAGGTTGAAGCTTTCTTT. The chain couples TRBV11-2 to TRBJ1-1; D gene uncertain. The CDR3 has 11 residues. The germline CDR1 and CDR2 sequences are SGHAT and FQNNGV. The V gene lost 2 bases and the J gene lost 7 bases, with 5 bases spanning the gap.

V usage is TRBV12-3 or TRBV12-4 and J usage is TRBJ2-7; D perhaps matches TRBD1 (6 bases). V dropped 3 bases and J dropped 2 bases, with 11 bases sitting between them. CDR3 length: 14 amino acids. The CDR3 sequence is CASSFLTGTYEQYF. CDR3 in DNA: TGTGCCAGCAGTTTTTTAACAGGGACCTACGAGCAGTACTTC.

This sequence joins TRBV11-2 and TRBJ1-1; D is unclear. CDR1 is SGHAT, CDR2 FQNNGV, per germline. V lost 4 bases, J lost 1 base, and 10 bases lay in between. The CDR3 is 14 amino acids. DNA for the CDR3: TGTGCCAGCAGCTCGTCAATCGGGAACACTGAAGCTTTCTTT. It translates to CASSSSIGNTEAFF.

This clonotype occurred a few times. This chain connects TRBV30 to TRBJ2-2, with D perhaps given as TRBD1 or TRBD2 (5 bases each). CDR1 is GTSNPN and CDR2 is SVGIG in the germline V gene (reference sequence). The V end was cut by 7 bases, the J end by 2 bases, with 14 bases between. The CDR3 spans 14 residues. CDR3 coding DNA: TGTGCCTCCCTTGGGGGATTTAACACCGGGGAGCTGTTTTTT. It translates to CASLGGFNTGELFF.

The chain links TRBV19 to TRBJ1-2; 7 positions match TRBD1. J was trimmed by 6 bases and V by 3 bases; bases with no gene match: 4. Germline-derived CDR1 and CDR2 are LNHDA and SQIVND (reference sequence). The CDR3 loop spans 13 amino acids. The CDR3 reads CASSMDRTNGYTF. CDR3 nucleotides: TGTGCCAGTAGTATGGACAGGACCAATGGCTACACCTTC. The full variable domain, completed using reference TRBV19 and TRBJ1-2, is DGGITQSPKYLFRKEGQNVTLSCEQNLNHDAMYWYRQDPGQGLRLIYYSQIVNDFQKGDIAEGYSVSREKKESFPLTVTSAQKNPTAFYLCASSMDRTNGYTFGSGTRLTVV.

The rearrangement uses TRBV9 and TRBJ1-2; no reliable D call. Germline loops: CDR1 SGDLS, CDR2 YYNGEE. The CDR3 spans 13 residues. The ends were cut back, 1 base at V and 6 bases at J, with 10 bases in the middle. CDR3 region: CASSVIGGHGYTF. The DNA for the CDR3 is TGTGCCAGCAGCGTAATAGGAGGGCATGGCTACACCTTC.

This clonotype has a handful of counts. The chain links TRBV3-1 to TRBJ1-3, with D hard to call. V was shortened by 4 bases and J by 2 bases, with 9 bases between the two germline ends. Germline CDR1 and CDR2: LGHDT and YNNKEL (reference sequence). The CDR3 extends over 14 amino acids. CDR3 loop: CASSLLVTGNTIYF. CDR3 nucleotides: TGTGCCAGCAGCCTTTTGGTTACTGGAAACACCATATATTTT.

There are a few counts of this clonotype. This sequence joins TRBV24-1 and TRBJ2-2; maybe TRBD1 (6 bases). Germline CDR1 and CDR2: KGHDR and SFDVKD. V gave up 4 bases and J gave up 2 bases, with 13 bases separating them. The CDR3 has 16 residues. The CDR3 coding sequence is TGTGCCACCAGTGAAACCCGGACAGTTAACACCGGGGAGCTGTTTTTT. Protein product: CATSETRTVNTGELFF.

This clonotype occurred a few times. The chain combines TRBV7-8 with TRBJ2-5, with 7 bases fitting TRBD1. CDR3 length: 16 amino acids. Trimming at V came to 1 base and at J to 4 bases, leaving 9 bases not matched to a gene. The germline CDR1 and CDR2 sequences are SGHVS and FQNEAQ. This CDR3 is CASSLESDRPPETQYF. The CDR3 bases are TGTGCCAGCAGCTTAGAGTCGGACAGGCCTCCAGAGACCCAGTACTTC.

J is TRBJ2-2 and V is TRBV6-1; 14 bases are shared with TRBD2. The CDR3 is made up of 19 amino acids. V shed 6 bases, J shed 5 bases, and the junction held 14 bases outside the gene matches. Germline V lookup: CDR1 MNHNS, CDR2 SASEGT. CDR3 residues: CASSHSRLAGGAGTGELFF. The CDR3 DNA follows: TGTGCCAGCAGCCATTCCCGACTAGCGGGAGGGGCTGGGACCGGGGAGCTGTTTTTT.

The rearrangement links TRBV7-2 to TRBJ1-2; D not certain. The CDR3 has 13 residues. Germline V gene data show CDR1 as SGHTA and CDR2 as FQGNSA. The ends were cut back, 5 bases at V and 5 bases at J, with 12 bases in the middle. The chain's CDR3 is CASSPTAGYGYTF. Written as DNA, the CDR3 is TGTGCCAGCAGCCCGACGGCGGGTTATGGCTACACCTTC.

This clonotype was seen more than once but under ten times. This sequence joins TRBV24-1 and TRBJ1-2; 9 nucleotides match TRBD1. The V segment lost 9 bases and the J segment 4 bases; nucleotides outside the gene matches: 5. Per the germline V gene, CDR1 is KGHDR and CDR2 is SFDVKD. CDR3 length: 13 amino acids. CDR3 coding DNA: TGTGCCACCCACGGGACAGGGTCCTATGGCTACACCTTC. Its protein product is CATHGTGSYGYTF.

V usage is TRBV20-1 and J usage is TRBJ1-2; 8 positions agree with TRBD1. The V segment lost 0 bases and the J segment 3 bases; nucleotides outside the gene matches: 6. The CDR3 runs 15 residues. Germline V gene lookup returns CDR1 DFQATT and CDR2 SNEGSKA (reference sequence). CDR3: CSARDLGTGYYGYTF. CDR3 bases: TGCAGTGCTAGAGATTTAGGGACAGGCTACTATGGCTACACCTTC.

This clonotype was detected a few times. The chain couples TRBV29-1 to TRBJ2-1; D tentatively fits TRBD1 or TRBD2 (5 bases each). Trimming left V 3 bases short and J 5 bases short, with 14 bases between. The CDR3 sequence is 14 residues long. Germline CDR1 and CDR2: SQVTM and ANQGSEA. As DNA, the CDR3 is TGCAGCGTTGATACCCCGAGGGGAAACAATGAGCAGTTCTTC. Translating gives CSVDTPRGNNEQFF.

This clonotype was picked up many times. The genes are TRBV12-3 or TRBV12-4 and TRBJ1-5; possibly TRBD1 for D (5 bases). With 3 bases removed from V and 7 bases from J, the gap between germline ends came to 13 bases. This CDR3 spans 14 amino acids. CDR3 bases: TGTGCCAGCAGTTTGAGAGGGGCTCTACAGCCCCAGCATTTT. Amino acid sequence: CASSLRGALQPQHF.

The genes are TRBV7-9 and TRBJ1-2, with TRBD1 matching 8 bases. The CDR3 covers 12 residues. J lost 10 bases, V lost 0 bases, and 1 base had no gene match. Germline V gene data show CDR1 as SEHNR and CDR2 as FQNEAQ (reference sequence). CDR3 amino acids: CASSLADRDYTF. CDR3 DNA: TGTGCCAGCAGCTTAGCGGACAGGGACTACACCTTC.

The table lists this clonotype with many counts. The chain uses TRBV29-1 and TRBJ2-7; D is ambiguous. The V end was cut by 7 bases, the J end by 2 bases, with 12 bases between. There are 12 residues in the CDR3. CDR1 and CDR2 (germline): SQVTM, ANQGSEA. The CDR3 loop reads CSAGSTPYEQYF. In DNA form, the CDR3 reads TGCAGCGCCGGATCCACTCCCTACGAGCAGTACTTC.

This clonotype has a handful of counts. The J gene is TRBJ1-2, the V gene TRBV27; D is unclear. The germline V gene has CDR1 MNHEY and CDR2 SMNVEV (reference sequence). This CDR3 is 13 amino acids long. The V end was cut by 1 base, the J end by 6 bases, with 9 bases between. The CDR3 region is CASSLYAWDGYTF. The CDR3 bases are TGTGCCAGCAGTTTATACGCCTGGGATGGCTACACCTTC.

The rearrangement links TRBV10-3 to TRBJ2-5, with D possibly called TRBD1 or TRBD2 (6 bases each). Trimming left V 9 bases short and J 3 bases short, with 17 bases between. The CDR3 sequence is 14 residues long. Germline loops: CDR1 ENHRY, CDR2 SYGVKD. The CDR3 loop reads CAIRGTNHKETQYF. The CDR3, as DNA: TGTGCCATACGGGGGACAAACCATAAAGAGACCCAGTACTTC.

This clonotype was observed a handful of times. V is TRBV12-3 or TRBV12-4 and J is TRBJ2-1, with D maybe TRBD1 (6 bases). V was trimmed by 1 base and J by 5 bases, leaving 18 bases between them. This CDR3 is built from 17 residues. In DNA form, the CDR3 reads TGTGCCAGCAGTTTAGGGGAGCTCGCAGGGGCGAACAATGAGCAGTTCTTC. Amino acids: CASSLGELAGANNEQFF.

V gene TRBV20-1 combines with J gene TRBJ1-1; tentatively, D is TRBD1 (5 bases). The V end lost 5 bases, the J end lost 1 base, and 11 bases lay between the germline ends. Germline lookup yields CDR1 DFQATT and CDR2 SNEGSKA (reference sequence). The CDR3 has 13 amino acids. In nucleotides, the CDR3 is TGCAGTGCTGCCGGGACCCAGAACACTGAAGCTTTCTTT. The encoded protein is CSAAGTQNTEAFF.